The source of this T cell receptor beta chain is a study of identical twins (TCRdb year 2016). With regard to the full study: To test whether fetal clonotypes persist, this study deep-sequenced TCR alpha and beta repertoires from monozygotic twins, from unrelated adults of various ages, and from cord blood. To rule out contamination, the twin experiments were replicated at different times with different library preparation protocols.

Deletion took 7 bases off V and 1 base off J, with a span of 20 bases between the germline ends. Taken from the germline V gene (reference sequence), the CDR1 and CDR2 loops are DFQATT and SNEGSKA. The CDR3 numbers 15 residues from cysteine through phenylalanine. CDR3 DNA is the only sequence kept; it has 45 bases, read in frame from the first base. All donors were healthy Caucasians. The twin cohort consisted of three pairs of female monozygotic twins, all aged about 18 to 30 years. Peripheral blood mononuclear cells were used as the source from which RNA for TCR libraries was isolated. As regards this clonotype: The target of this receptor is not known. Qualities for individual bases were not recorded, and no much larger clone is one base off.

Library method: 5' RACE. The sequencer listed for this sample is Illumina HiSeq 2000. Template switching added a universal primer binding site, and the final cDNA carried a unique molecular identifier that allowed TCR cDNA molecules to be counted accurately. Specific primers in the conserved constant-segment region were used to synthesize first-strand cDNA for TCR alpha and beta chains. To control for contamination, every cDNA library carried two barcodes: a SMART-Mk sample barcode plus Illumina barcodes. TruSeq adapter sequences, together with Illumina sample barcodes, were added in two successive PCR steps. The Illumina HiSeq platform was used with custom primers to sequence TCR alpha and beta cDNA libraries. Under the source paper's analysis protocol: MiGEC was used to process raw reads and extract unique molecular identifiers, and MiXCR was used to find CDR3 positions. For each individual, recombination models were inferred using an EM algorithm with the repgenHMM and IGoR tools. The tcR package in R was used for shared clonotype analysis, with sharing normalized by the product of cloneset sizes. Out-of-frame nonproductive sequences were analyzed to study raw recombination free of thymic and clonal selection effects. TCRdb's own reprocessing of the public reads used fastp at Q25 and MiXCR and kept productive beta chains. Entries are consolidated by CDR3 protein sequence, retaining the most common genes and DNA. TCRdb assigned the V and J calls; the authors' analysis was not used. In all, the sample holds roughly 770,000 distinct CDR3 sequences, and over 15% of those were seen once. Jointly, the top ten make up 10% to 15% of the sample.

What the authors observed across the whole study: Abundant cord blood beta clonotypes carried fewer insertions; young adult naive repertoires showed a weaker similar trend, while memory repertoires showed none. A weaker excess of twin sharing was found in beta out-of-frame sequences because the signal-to-noise ratio was lowered by fewer shared sequences. Compared with coincidental sharing between unrelated individuals, out-of-frame TCR alpha sequences shared between twins had an excess of sequences with low generation probability. Recombination models systematically underestimated out-of-frame TCR alpha sharing in monozygotic twins but agreed with sharing between unrelated individuals. Zero-insertion analyses could be partly confounded by invariant T cells such as MAIT and iNKT, although diverse VJ usage argued against such confounding for most clonotypes. Because the same donors could not be followed over many years, conclusions were based on cross-sectional statistical analysis.

These same data were also listed under a study on T cells expressing NK-cell markers. Drawing on the second study: TCR beta-chain repertoires were profiled in sorted CD3+CD56+NKG2C+, CD3+CD56+NKG2C- and CD3+CD56-NKG2C+ T-cell subsets from roughly eight donors. Of the eight sequenced donors, seven were found to be HCMV-seropositive and one was found to be HCMV-seronegative. In several experiments an anti-gammadeltaTCR antibody was added to restrict sorting to alphabetaTCR-expressing T cells. In six donors, the dominant CD3+CD56+NKG2C+ clonotypes were among the top 10 CD8+ clonotypes and accounted for roughly 1.0-7.0% of CD8+ T cells. Those dominant clonotypes were again the most abundant among CD3+CD56-NKG2C+ cells in a few donors, at about 28.3-65%. It remained unclear whether the expanded NKG2C-expressing T cell clones were specific for HCMV antigens. Randomly selected healthy volunteers, three men and five women, were used as the eight sequenced donors. HCMV-specific IgG was detected in serum with a commercial ELISA kit to determine HCMV serostatus. For over five donors, bulk peripheral blood T-cell repertoires were also sequenced from unsorted PBMC. MIGEC was used to demultiplex reads and group the reads by UMI, and MiTCR was used to assemble and quantify clonotypes. To exclude erroneous sequences, only TCR cDNA sequences supported by at least two reads were retained. The tcR package was used for downstream repertoire analysis, with clonotypes matched between fractions based on CDR3 nucleotide sequence plus V segment. Antigen specificity was annotated against VDJdb with VDJmatch, allowing one amino acid substitution in CDR3.

The sample was PBMCs. The TCR originated in a young woman in good health. The rearrangement joined TRBV20-1 to TRBJ2-7; the D gene identity is not certain. The CDR3 in this case is CSGRQAPGRSYEQYF. At the DNA level, the sequence is TGCAGTGGACGCCAGGCTCCAGGACGATCCTACGAGCAGTACTTC.